This T cell receptor beta chain is from a study of response to subunit inactivated influenza vaccine. Germline V gene sequence: CDR1 SGHRS, CDR2 YFSETQ. CDR3 size: 15 residues. V gave up 0 bases and J gave up 4 bases, with 13 bases separating them. TCRdb re-derived calls from the RT-PCR reads in MiXCR, one entry per CDR3 protein. The sample lists 150,000 to 200,000 distinct CDR3 sequences, 12% occurring once. This same sample was also part of a study on T cells expressing NK-cell markers. In that study: Scientists made TCR beta cDNA using 5'RACE template switching with UMIs. It was from sorted CD3+CD56+NKG2C+, CD3+CD56+NKG2C- and CD3+CD56-NKG2C+ T cells that TCR beta repertoires came. HCMV seropositivity characterized seven of the eight sequenced donors, and seronegativity one. Researchers report these clonotypes also headed the CD3+CD56-NKG2C+ fraction in a handful of donors. Whether the expanded NKG2C+ T cell clones recognized HCMV remained unclear.

The receptor's source is a middle-aged man who received an inactivated influenza vaccine. This specimen was CD8+ T cells sorted from PBMCs, taken 11 to 12 days after vaccination. The chain carries TRBV5-1 and TRBJ1-2, with D unclear. The CDR3 DNA follows: TGCGCCAGCAGCTTGGATGTCCGAAGACCCTATGGCTACACCTTC. Amino acids: CASSLDVRRPYGYTF.